This T cell receptor (beta chain) was captured in a study of T cell clonality in common variable immunodeficiency. The table came from immunoSEQ multiplex PCR; TCRdb's copy has only in-frame clones and leaves some out. This repertoire holds more than 55,000 clones, and none appear only once. Study results and caveats: T cell subpopulation sequencing would be needed to explain CVID clonality. Fewer deletions and N-nucleotide insertions were reportedly seen in common variable immunodeficiency TCR beta sequences.

V lost 0 bases, J lost 9 bases, and 12 bases lay in between. The CDR3 covers 14 residues. In germline, CDR1 is LNHNV, CDR2 YYDKDF (reference sequence). Caucasian heritage predominated among both patients and controls. This clone appeared many times. The antigen is unknown. The read terminates 3 residues ahead of where the CDR3 ends, so the germline J gene completes it. Sequencing was carried out using peripheral blood mononuclear cells. This TCR was sampled from a person between 18 and 69 years old in good health. The chain recombines TRBV15 with TRBJ2-1, with a possible D match to TRBD1 (6 bases). This chain's CDR3 is CATSRDRAGVEQFF. CDR3 DNA (partial): TGTGCCACCAGCAGAGATCGAGCAGGGGTTGAG.